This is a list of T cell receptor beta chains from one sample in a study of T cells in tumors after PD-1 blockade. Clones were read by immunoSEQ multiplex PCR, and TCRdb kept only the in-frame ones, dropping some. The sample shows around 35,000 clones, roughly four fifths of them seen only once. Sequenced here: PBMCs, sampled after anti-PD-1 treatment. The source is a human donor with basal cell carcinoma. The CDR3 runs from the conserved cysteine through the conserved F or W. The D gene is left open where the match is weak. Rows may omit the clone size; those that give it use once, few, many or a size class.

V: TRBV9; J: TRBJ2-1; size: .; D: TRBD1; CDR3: CASSGKGASYNEQFF; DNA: TGTGCCAGCAGCGGAAAGGGGGCCTCCTACAATGAGCAGTTCTTC
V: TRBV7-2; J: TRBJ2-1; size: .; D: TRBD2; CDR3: CASSFALAGYNEQFF; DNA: TGTGCCAGCAGCTTTGCGCTAGCGGGGTACAATGAGCAGTTCTTC
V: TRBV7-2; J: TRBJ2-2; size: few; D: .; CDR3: CASSFNDRQNTGELFF; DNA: TGTGCCAGCAGCTTCAACGACAGACAGAACACCGGGGAGCTGTTTTTT
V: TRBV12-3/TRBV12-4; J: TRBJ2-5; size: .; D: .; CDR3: CASSFSGATQYF; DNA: TGTGCCAGCAGTTTCTCGGGGGCGACCCAGTACTTC
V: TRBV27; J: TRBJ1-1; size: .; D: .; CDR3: CASSSSARQFSNTEAFF; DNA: TGTGCCAGCAGTTCCTCCGCCCGGCAGTTTTCGAACACTGAAGCTTTCTTT
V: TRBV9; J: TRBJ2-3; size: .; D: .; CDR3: CASSVSWSGGSSTDTQYF; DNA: TGTGCCAGCAGCGTAAGTTGGAGTGGAGGGTCTAGCACAGATACGCAGTATTTT
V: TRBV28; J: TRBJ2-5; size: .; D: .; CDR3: CASSFRRGLNQETQYF; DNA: TGTGCCAGCAGTTTCAGGAGGGGACTGAACCAAGAGACCCAGTACTTC
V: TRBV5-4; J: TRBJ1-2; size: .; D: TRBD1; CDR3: CASSFRDRGRVGYTF; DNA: TGTGCCAGCAGCTTCCGGGACAGGGGGCGGGTTGGCTACACCTTC
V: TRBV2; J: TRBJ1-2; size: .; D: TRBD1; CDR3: CASSERLRDSGGYTF; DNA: TGTGCCAGCAGTGAAAGACTCCGGGACAGCGGGGGCTACACCTTC
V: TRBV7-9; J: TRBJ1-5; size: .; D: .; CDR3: CASSSAGGEPQHF; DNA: TGTGCCAGCAGTTCCGCGGGGGGTGAGCCCCAGCATTTT
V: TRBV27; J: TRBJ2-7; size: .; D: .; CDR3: CASRPNRWASEQYF; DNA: TGTGCCAGCAGGCCGAACCGATGGGCCAGCGAGCAGTACTTC
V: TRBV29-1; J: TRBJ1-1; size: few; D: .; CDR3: CSAVPQRNTEAFF; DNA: TGCAGCGCCGTACCACAGAGAAACACTGAAGCTTTCTTT
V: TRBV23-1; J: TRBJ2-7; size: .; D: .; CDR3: CASSQSTGAYEQYF; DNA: TGCGCCAGCAGTCAATCGACTGGGGCCTACGAGCAGTACTTC
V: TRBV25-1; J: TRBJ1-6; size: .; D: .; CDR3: CASSGPMGAWAYNSPLHF; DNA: TGTGCCAGCAGTGGCCCTATGGGGGCTTGGGCCTATAATTCACCCCTCCACTTT
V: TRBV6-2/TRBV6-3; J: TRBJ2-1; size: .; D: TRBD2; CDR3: CASSSLAGGPNEQFF; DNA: TGTGCCAGCAGTTCACTAGCGGGGGGGCCCAATGAGCAGTTCTTC
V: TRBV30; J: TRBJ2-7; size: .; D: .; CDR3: CAVGVPPHEQYF; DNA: TGTGCCGTGGGAGTCCCGCCTCACGAGCAGTACTTC
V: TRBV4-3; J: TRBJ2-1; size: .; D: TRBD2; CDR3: CASSQDVGTSNEQFF; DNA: TGCGCCAGCAGCCAAGACGTGGGGACTAGCAATGAGCAGTTCTTC
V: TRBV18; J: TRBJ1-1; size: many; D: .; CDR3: CASSLDPRDTEAFF; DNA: TGTGCCAGCTCTCTCGACCCGAGGGACACTGAAGCTTTCTTT
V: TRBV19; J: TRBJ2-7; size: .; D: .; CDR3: CASSIDGQGVQYF; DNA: TGTGCCAGTAGTATAGATGGCCAGGGTGTGCAGTACTTC
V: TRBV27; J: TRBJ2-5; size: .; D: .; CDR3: CASSFQGQSQETQYF; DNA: TGTGCCAGCAGTTTTCAGGGGCAGAGCCAAGAGACCCAGTACTTC
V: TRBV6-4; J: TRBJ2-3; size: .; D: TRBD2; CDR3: CASSDSSLAGGLGGTDTQYF; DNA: TGTGCCAGCAGTGACTCGAGTCTAGCGGGGGGGCTTGGTGGCACAGATACGCAGTATTTT
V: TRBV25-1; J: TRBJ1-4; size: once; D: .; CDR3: CASRQGPGEEKLFF; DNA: TGTGCCAGCAGACAGGGACCCGGAGAGGAAAAACTGTTTTTT
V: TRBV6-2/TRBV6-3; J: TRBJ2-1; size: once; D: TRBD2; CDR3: CASSYYPSGSYNEQFF; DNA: TGTGCCAGCAGTTACTATCCTAGCGGGTCCTACAATGAGCAGTTCTTC
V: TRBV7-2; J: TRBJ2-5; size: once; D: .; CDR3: CASSPDRTRETQYF; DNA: TGTGCCAGCAGTCCAGACAGGACCCGAGAGACCCAGTACTTC
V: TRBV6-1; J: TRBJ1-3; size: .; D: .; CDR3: CASSEGGRPSHSGNTIYF; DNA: TGTGCCAGCAGTGAAGGGGGACGGCCCTCCCACTCTGGAAACACCATATATTTT
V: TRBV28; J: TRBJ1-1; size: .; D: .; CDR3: CASSLTQTTEAFF; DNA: TGTGCCAGCAGTTTAACCCAGACCACTGAAGCTTTCTTT
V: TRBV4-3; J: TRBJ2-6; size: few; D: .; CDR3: CASSQDRGTGANVLTF; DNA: TGCGCCAGCAGCCAAGATCGGGGGACTGGGGCCAACGTCCTGACTTTC
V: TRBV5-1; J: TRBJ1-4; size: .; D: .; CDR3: CASSPTMGRTNEKLFF; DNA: TGCGCCAGCAGCCCGACGATGGGGAGAACTAATGAAAAACTGTTTTTT
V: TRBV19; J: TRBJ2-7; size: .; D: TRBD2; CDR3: CASQYSGTSYEQYF; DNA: TGTGCCAGCCAATACAGCGGGACCTCCTACGAGCAGTACTTC
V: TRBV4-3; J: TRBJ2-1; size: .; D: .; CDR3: CASSQDSTSSYNEQFF; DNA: TGCGCCAGCAGCCAAGACAGTACGAGCTCCTACAATGAGCAGTTCTTC
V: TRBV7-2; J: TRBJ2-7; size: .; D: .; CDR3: CASSLGNSYEQYF; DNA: TGTGCCAGCAGCTTGGGGAACTCCTACGAGCAGTACTTC
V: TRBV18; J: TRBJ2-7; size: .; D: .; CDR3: CASSPSGGGYEQYF; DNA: TGTGCCAGCTCACCATCGGGTGGGGGATACGAGCAGTACTTC
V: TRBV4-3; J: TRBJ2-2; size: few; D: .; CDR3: CASSQDGQGSRANTGELFF; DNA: TGCGCCAGCAGCCAAGATGGGCAGGGGAGTAGGGCGAACACCGGGGAGCTGTTTTTT
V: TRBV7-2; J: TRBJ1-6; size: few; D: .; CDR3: CASSLREPHSPLHF; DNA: TGTGCCAGCAGCCTTCGGGAGCCTCATTCACCCCTCCACTTT
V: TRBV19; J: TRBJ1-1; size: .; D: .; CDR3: CASSMFQNTEAFF; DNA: TGTGCCAGTAGTATGTTCCAGAACACTGAAGCTTTCTTT
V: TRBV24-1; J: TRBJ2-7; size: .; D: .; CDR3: CATNLRGALVGYEQYF; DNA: TGTGCCACCAACTTACGGGGGGCTCTAGTTGGCTACGAGCAGTACTTC
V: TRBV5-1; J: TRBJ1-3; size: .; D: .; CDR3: CASSSEPGHQSGNTIYF; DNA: TGCGCCAGCAGCTCAGAACCGGGACACCAGTCTGGAAACACCATATATTTT
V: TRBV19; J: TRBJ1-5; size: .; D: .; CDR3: CASSLRTDQPQHF; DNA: TGTGCCAGTAGTCTTCGGACAGATCAGCCCCAGCATTTT
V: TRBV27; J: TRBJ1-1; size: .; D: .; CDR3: CASNPLGGQGRTEAFF; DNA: TGTGCCAGCAATCCTCTGGGGGGCCAGGGGAGGACTGAAGCTTTCTTT
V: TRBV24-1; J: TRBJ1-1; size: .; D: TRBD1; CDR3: CATRGSGGLAEAFF; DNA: TGTGCCACCAGGGGATCAGGGGGGTTAGCTGAAGCTTTCTTT
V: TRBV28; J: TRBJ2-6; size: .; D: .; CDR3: CASSGASSGANVLTF; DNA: TGTGCCAGCAGCGGGGCCAGCTCTGGGGCCAACGTCCTGACTTTC
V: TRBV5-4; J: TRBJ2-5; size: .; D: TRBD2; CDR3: CASSLELAEETQYF; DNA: TGTGCCAGCAGCTTGGAACTAGCGGAAGAGACCCAGTACTTC
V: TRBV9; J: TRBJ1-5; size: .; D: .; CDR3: CASSADLNQPQHF; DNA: TGTGCCAGCAGCGCGGACTTGAATCAGCCCCAGCATTTT
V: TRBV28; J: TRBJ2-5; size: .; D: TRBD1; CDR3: CASSENRGKETQYF; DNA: TGTGCCAGCAGTGAAAACAGGGGGAAGGAGACCCAGTACTTC
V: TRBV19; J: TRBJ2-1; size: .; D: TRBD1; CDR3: CASMAGTGAAYEQFF; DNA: TGTGCCAGTATGGCCGGGACAGGAGCGGCCTATGAGCAGTTCTTC
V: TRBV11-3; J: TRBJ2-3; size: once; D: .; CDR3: CASSLNEGGHRTDTQYF; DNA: TGTGCCAGCAGCTTAAATGAAGGGGGACACCGCACAGATACGCAGTATTTT
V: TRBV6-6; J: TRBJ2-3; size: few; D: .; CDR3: CASGLGDTQYF; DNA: TGTGCCAGCGGGCTAGGAGATACGCAGTATTTT
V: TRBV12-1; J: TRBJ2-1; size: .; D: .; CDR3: CASSFNGSSYNEQFF; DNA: TGTGCCAGCAGCTTTAACGGGAGCTCCTACAATGAGCAGTTCTTC